A selection of T cell receptor beta chains follows, all from one sample in a study of cytomegalovirus exposure and HLA in healthy donors. The table came from immunoSEQ multiplex PCR; TCRdb's copy has only in-frame clones and leaves some out. The table shows 90,000 to 130,000 clones, with roughly 80% occurring only once. Material: PBMCs. The receptors here all came from a man aged 25 to 45 in good health and CMV-seropositive. CDR3s include the opening cysteine and the closing phenylalanine or tryptophan. The order of the fields is V gene, J gene, D gene, clone size, CDR3 protein, CDR3 DNA. D genes are given only for firm matches. Some rows have no size entry. The others give once, few or many, or a class for an expanded clone.

V gene: TRBV19; J gene: TRBJ1-6; D gene: -; clone size: -; CDR3 protein: CASSTRQGYNSPLHF; CDR3 DNA: TGTGCCAGTAGTACCAGGCAGGGTTATAATTCACCCCTCCACTTT
V gene: TRBV28; J gene: TRBJ2-7; D gene: TRBD2; clone size: -; CDR3 protein: CASSSRTSGTYEQYF; CDR3 DNA: TGTGCCAGCAGTTCACGGACTAGCGGGACCTACGAGCAGTACTTC
V gene: TRBV5-1; J gene: TRBJ2-3; D gene: TRBD2; clone size: few; CDR3 protein: CASSEGLADTQYF; CDR3 DNA: TGCGCCAGCAGCGAGGGACTAGCAGATACGCAGTATTTT
V gene: TRBV2; J gene: TRBJ2-7; D gene: TRBD1; clone size: few; CDR3 protein: CASRDRSPRCEQYF; CDR3 DNA: TGTGCCAGCAGGGACAGGTCCCCCCGGTGCGAGCAGTACTTC
V gene: TRBV15; J gene: TRBJ2-7; D gene: -; clone size: once; CDR3 protein: CATSRDHNYEQYF; CDR3 DNA: TGTGCCACCAGCAGAGATCACAACTACGAGCAGTACTTC
V gene: TRBV19; J gene: TRBJ2-7; D gene: -; clone size: once; CDR3 protein: CASSIMSGLHEQYF; CDR3 DNA: TGTGCCAGTAGTATAATGTCAGGGCTCCACGAGCAGTACTTC
V gene: TRBV7-9; J gene: TRBJ2-6; D gene: -; clone size: -; CDR3 protein: CSSSPARRAGANVLTF; CDR3 DNA: TGTTCCAGCAGCCCAGCCCGGCGGGCTGGGGCCAACGTCCTGACTTTC
V gene: TRBV4-1; J gene: TRBJ2-5; D gene: -; clone size: -; CDR3 protein: CASSQVRLRQETQYF; CDR3 DNA: TGCGCCAGCAGCCAAGTCAGACTCCGACAAGAGACCCAGTACTTC
V gene: TRBV2; J gene: TRBJ1-5; D gene: -; clone size: -; CDR3 protein: CASKDSPEGPQHF; CDR3 DNA: TGTGCCAGCAAGGACAGTCCCGAGGGGCCCCAGCATTTT
V gene: TRBV7-2; J gene: TRBJ2-3; D gene: -; clone size: -; CDR3 protein: CASSFRGSDTQYF; CDR3 DNA: TGTGCCAGCAGCTTCCGCGGGTCAGATACGCAGTATTTT
V gene: TRBV19; J gene: TRBJ2-3; D gene: -; clone size: -; CDR3 protein: CASSARAPDTQYF; CDR3 DNA: TGTGCCAGTAGTGCCAGGGCTCCAGATACGCAGTATTTT
V gene: TRBV15; J gene: TRBJ2-1; D gene: -; clone size: -; CDR3 protein: CATSREALAAPNEQFF; CDR3 DNA: TGTGCCACCAGCAGAGAAGCCTTGGCGGCCCCGAATGAGCAGTTCTTC
V gene: TRBV9; J gene: TRBJ2-1; D gene: TRBD2; clone size: -; CDR3 protein: CASSVGSSGAPEQFF; CDR3 DNA: TGTGCCAGCAGCGTTGGGTCTAGCGGGGCGCCCGAGCAGTTCTTC
V gene: TRBV7-9; J gene: TRBJ2-2; D gene: TRBD1; clone size: -; CDR3 protein: CASSSTAGQGAGELFF; CDR3 DNA: TGTGCCAGCAGCTCCACGGCGGGACAGGGGGCCGGGGAGCTGTTTTTT
V gene: TRBV19; J gene: TRBJ2-2; D gene: TRBD2; clone size: -; CDR3 protein: CASSPVAGGGTGELFF; CDR3 DNA: TGTGCCAGTAGTCCTGTAGCGGGAGGGGGCACCGGGGAGCTGTTTTTT
V gene: TRBV11-3; J gene: TRBJ1-1; D gene: TRBD1; clone size: -; CDR3 protein: CASSLQGYLNTEAFF; CDR3 DNA: TGTGCCAGCAGCCTACAGGGGTACCTTAACACTGAAGCTTTCTTT
V gene: TRBV19; J gene: TRBJ1-6; D gene: -; clone size: -; CDR3 protein: CASSPRTGGSLHF; CDR3 DNA: TGTGCCAGTAGTCCTAGGACGGGAGGTTCCCTCCACTTT
V gene: TRBV6-1; J gene: TRBJ1-2; D gene: TRBD1; clone size: -; CDR3 protein: CASSPPGGGNGYTF; CDR3 DNA: TGTGCCAGCAGCCCGCCAGGAGGGGGCAATGGCTACACCTTC
V gene: TRBV30; J gene: TRBJ1-1; D gene: -; clone size: -; CDR3 protein: CASGLGVTEAFF; CDR3 DNA: TGTGCCTCCGGATTAGGGGTCACTGAAGCTTTCTTT
V gene: TRBV28; J gene: TRBJ1-5; D gene: TRBD1; clone size: -; CDR3 protein: CASSSPQGGVTLSNQPQHF; CDR3 DNA: TGTGCCAGCAGTTCCCCCCAAGGGGGCGTCACCCTCAGCAATCAGCCCCAGCATTTT
V gene: TRBV5-5; J gene: TRBJ2-3; D gene: -; clone size: -; CDR3 protein: CASSLVVAEDTQYF; CDR3 DNA: TGTGCCAGCAGCTTGGTGGTAGCAGAAGATACGCAGTATTTT
V gene: TRBV29-1; J gene: TRBJ1-1; D gene: -; clone size: once; CDR3 protein: CSVPSGGKGAEAFF; CDR3 DNA: TGCAGCGTCCCCTCCGGGGGTAAGGGTGCTGAAGCTTTCTTT